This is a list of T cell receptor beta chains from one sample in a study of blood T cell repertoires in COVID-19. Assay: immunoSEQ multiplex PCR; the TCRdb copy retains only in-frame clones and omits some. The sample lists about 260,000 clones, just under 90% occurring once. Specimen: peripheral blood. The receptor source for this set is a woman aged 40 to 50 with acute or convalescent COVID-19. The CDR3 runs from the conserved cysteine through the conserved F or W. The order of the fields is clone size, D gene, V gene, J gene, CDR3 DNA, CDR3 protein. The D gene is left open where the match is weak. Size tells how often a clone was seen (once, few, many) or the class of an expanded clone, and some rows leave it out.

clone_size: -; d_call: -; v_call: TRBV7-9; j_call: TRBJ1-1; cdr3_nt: TGTGCCAGCAGCTCTCTATCGGAAGCTTTCTTT; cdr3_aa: CASSSLSEAFF
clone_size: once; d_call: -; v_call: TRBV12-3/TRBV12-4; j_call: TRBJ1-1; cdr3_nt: TGTGCCAGCACCCCCGCGGGGCTCACTGAAGCTTTCTTT; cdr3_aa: CASTPAGLTEAFF
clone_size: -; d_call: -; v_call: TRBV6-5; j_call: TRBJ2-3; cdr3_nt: TGTGCCAGCAGGCCGGGACACAGCACAGATACGCAGTATTTT; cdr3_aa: CASRPGHSTDTQYF
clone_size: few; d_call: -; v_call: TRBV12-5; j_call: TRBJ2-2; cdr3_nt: TGTGCTAGTTTTCCAGGGCCATCCACCGGGGAGCTGTTTTTT; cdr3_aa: CASFPGPSTGELFF
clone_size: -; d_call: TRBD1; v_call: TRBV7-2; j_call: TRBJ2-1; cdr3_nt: TGTGCCAGCAGCTCGCCGGACAGGGGCCCCTACAATGAGCAGTTCTTC; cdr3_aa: CASSSPDRGPYNEQFF
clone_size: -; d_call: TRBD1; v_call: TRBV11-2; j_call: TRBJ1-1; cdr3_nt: TGTGCCAGCATACGGACAGGGGGCACTGAAGCTTTCTTT; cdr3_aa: CASIRTGGTEAFF
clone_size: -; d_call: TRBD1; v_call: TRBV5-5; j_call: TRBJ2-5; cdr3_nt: TGTGCCAGCAGCTTGGCCGTCCTCCTGGGACAGGGGGGAGAGACCCAGTACTTC; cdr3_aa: CASSLAVLLGQGGETQYF
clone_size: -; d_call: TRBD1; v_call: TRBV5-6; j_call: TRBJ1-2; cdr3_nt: TGTGCCAGCAGTTTTGGGACAGGGAAGGTTGGCTACACCTTC; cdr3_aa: CASSFGTGKVGYTF
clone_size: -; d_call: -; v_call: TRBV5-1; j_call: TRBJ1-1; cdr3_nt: TGCGCCAGCGCAAGGGAGGGGTCGGCTTTCTTT; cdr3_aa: CASAREGSAFF
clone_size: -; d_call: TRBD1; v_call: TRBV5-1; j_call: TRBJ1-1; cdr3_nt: TGCGCCAGCAGCTTGCTGGGGACAGAAATAGCTTTCTTT; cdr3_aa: CASSLLGTEIAFF
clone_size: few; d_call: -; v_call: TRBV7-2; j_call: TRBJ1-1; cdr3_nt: TGTGCCAGCAGCTTGGACAGAAACACTGAAGCTTTCTTT; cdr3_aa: CASSLDRNTEAFF
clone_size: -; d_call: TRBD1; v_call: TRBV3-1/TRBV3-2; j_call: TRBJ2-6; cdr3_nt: TGTGCCAGCAGCCAAGATCCTAATCTTTGGACAGGGGCCTCTGGGGCCAACGTCCTGACTTTC; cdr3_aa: CASSQDPNLWTGASGANVLTF
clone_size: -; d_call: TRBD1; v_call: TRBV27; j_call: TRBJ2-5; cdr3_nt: TGTGCCAGCAGTCTATCGACAGGGATCCAAGAGACCCAGTACTTC; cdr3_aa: CASSLSTGIQETQYF
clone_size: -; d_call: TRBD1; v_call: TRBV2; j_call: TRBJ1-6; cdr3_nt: TGTGCCAGCAGGAGACAGGGGGCGGGTTCACCCCTCCACTTT; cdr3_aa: CASRRQGAGSPLHF
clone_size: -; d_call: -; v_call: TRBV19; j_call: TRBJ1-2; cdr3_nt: TGTGCCAGTAGGGGGGGGCTCTACGGCTACACCTTC; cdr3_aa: CASRGGLYGYTF
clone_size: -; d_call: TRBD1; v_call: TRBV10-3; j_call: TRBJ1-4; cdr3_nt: TGTGCCATCAGTGCGTCAAAAGGACAGGGGGCCGTAACTAATGAAAAACTGTTTTTT; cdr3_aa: CAISASKGQGAVTNEKLFF
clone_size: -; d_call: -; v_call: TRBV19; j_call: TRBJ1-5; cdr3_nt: TGTGCCAGTAGTATAGTATATAGCAATCAGCCCCAGCATTTT; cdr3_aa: CASSIVYSNQPQHF
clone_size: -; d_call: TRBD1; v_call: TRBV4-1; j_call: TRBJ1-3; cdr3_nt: TGCGCCAGCAGCCAAGAACCTCAGGGGGCTTTAGCTTCGCGTGGAAACACCATATATTTT; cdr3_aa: CASSQEPQGALASRGNTIYF
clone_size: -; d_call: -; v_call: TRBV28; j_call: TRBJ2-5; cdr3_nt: TGTGCCAGCAGTTTAGGGCTACCCCAAGAGACCCAGTACTTC; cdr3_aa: CASSLGLPQETQYF
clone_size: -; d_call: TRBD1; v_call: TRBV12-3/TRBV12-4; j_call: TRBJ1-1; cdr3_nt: TGTGCCAGCAGAAGGACAGGTCACACTGAAGCTTTCTTT; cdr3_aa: CASRRTGHTEAFF
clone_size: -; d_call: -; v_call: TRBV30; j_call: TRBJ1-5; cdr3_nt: TGTGCCTGGAGTGTACTAAATACGGATCAGCCCCAGCATTTT; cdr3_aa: CAWSVLNTDQPQHF
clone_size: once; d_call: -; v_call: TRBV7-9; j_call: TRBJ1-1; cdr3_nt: TGTGCCAGCAGCTTCCAGGGTGAAGCTTTCTTT; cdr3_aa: CASSFQGEAFF
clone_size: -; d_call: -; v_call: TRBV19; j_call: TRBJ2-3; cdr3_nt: TGTGCCAGTAGTGGCCCCTTATCCGGGACACCTAGCACAGATACGCAGTATTTT; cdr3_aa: CASSGPLSGTPSTDTQYF
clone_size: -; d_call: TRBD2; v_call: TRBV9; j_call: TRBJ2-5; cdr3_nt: TGTGCCAGCAGCGTAGGACTAGCGGGGGTCCCATCTCAAGAGACCCAGTACTTC; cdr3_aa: CASSVGLAGVPSQETQYF
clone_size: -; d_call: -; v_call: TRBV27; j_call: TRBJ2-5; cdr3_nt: TGTGCCAGCAGTTTATCCCTAGTCCAAGAGACCCAGTACTTC; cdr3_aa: CASSLSLVQETQYF
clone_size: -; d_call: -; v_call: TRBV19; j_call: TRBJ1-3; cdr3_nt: TGTGCCAGTAGTGCGGCCGGAAACACCATATATTTT; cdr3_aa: CASSAAGNTIYF
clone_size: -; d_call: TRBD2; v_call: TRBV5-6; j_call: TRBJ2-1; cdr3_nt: TGTGCCAGCAGCTCTTTAGCGGGGGACTCCTACAATGAGCAGTTCTTC; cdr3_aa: CASSSLAGDSYNEQFF
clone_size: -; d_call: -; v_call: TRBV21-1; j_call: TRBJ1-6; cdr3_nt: TGTGCCAGCAGCAAAGGGTGGGGGACAGGGGGCGGCTCCTATAATTCACCCCTCCACTTT; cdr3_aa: CASSKGWGTGGGSYNSPLHF
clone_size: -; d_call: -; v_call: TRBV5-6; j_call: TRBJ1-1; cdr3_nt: TGTGCCAGCAGCCGTTTCGGGGGGCGCGTGAACACTGAAGCTTTCTTT; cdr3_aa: CASSRFGGRVNTEAFF
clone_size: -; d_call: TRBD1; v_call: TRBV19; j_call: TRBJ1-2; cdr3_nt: TGTGCCAGTAACGAAGACAGGGTGAGCTATGGCTACACCTTC; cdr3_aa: CASNEDRVSYGYTF
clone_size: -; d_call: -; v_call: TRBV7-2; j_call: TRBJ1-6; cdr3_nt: TGTGCCAGCAGGGCTCTTAATTCACCCCTCCACTTT; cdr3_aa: CASRALNSPLHF
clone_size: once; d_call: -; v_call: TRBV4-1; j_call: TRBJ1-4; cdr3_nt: TGCGCCAGCAGCCAAGCCGACAGCTCAACTAATGAAAAACTGTTTTTT; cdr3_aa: CASSQADSSTNEKLFF
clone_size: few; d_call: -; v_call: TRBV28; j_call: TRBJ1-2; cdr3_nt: TGTGCCAGCACCCCGGGACAAACTAACTATGGCTACACCTTC; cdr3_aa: CASTPGQTNYGYTF
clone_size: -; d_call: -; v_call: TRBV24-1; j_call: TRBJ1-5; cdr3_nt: TGTGCCACCAGTGATGGGGCGTGGGGCAGTCAGCCCCAGCATTTT; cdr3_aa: CATSDGAWGSQPQHF
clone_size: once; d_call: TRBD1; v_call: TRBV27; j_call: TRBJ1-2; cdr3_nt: TGTGCCAGCAGTCCAAACAGGGGGCTTGGCTACACCTTC; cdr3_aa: CASSPNRGLGYTF
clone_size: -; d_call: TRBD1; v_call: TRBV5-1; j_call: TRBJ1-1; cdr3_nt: TGCGCCAGCAGCTCCTCCGGACAGGGAACTATGAACACTGAAGCTTTCTTT; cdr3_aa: CASSSSGQGTMNTEAFF
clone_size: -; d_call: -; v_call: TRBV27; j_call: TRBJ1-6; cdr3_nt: TGTGCCAGCAGCCGCCTTCCTGGGACAACTTCACCCCTCCACTTT; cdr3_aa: CASSRLPGTTSPLHF
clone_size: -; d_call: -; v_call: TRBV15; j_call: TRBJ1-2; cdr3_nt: TGTGCCACCAGCAGAGATAGCTATGGCTACACCTTC; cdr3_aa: CATSRDSYGYTF
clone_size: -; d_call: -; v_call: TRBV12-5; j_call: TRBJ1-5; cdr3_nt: TGTGCTAGTGGTTTGTCCCTGAGTCGACCCCAGCATTTT; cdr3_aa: CASGLSLSRPQHF
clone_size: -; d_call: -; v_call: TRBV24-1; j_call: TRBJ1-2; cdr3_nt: TGTGCCACTAGTGAGCGTTCACCGGGACAACGGAACGGCTACACCTTC; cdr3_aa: CATSERSPGQRNGYTF
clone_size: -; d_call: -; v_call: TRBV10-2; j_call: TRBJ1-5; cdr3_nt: TGCGCCAGCAGTGAGGGAGGGAACCAGCCCCAGCATTTT; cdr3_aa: CASSEGGNQPQHF
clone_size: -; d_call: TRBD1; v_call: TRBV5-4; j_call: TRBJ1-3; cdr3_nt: TGTGCCAGCAGCCCGGGACAGGGGACCCCCGGAAACACCATATATTTT; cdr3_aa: CASSPGQGTPGNTIYF
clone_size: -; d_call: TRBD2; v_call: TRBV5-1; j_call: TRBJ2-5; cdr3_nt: TGCGCCTGTCAGGAGAGCGGGGCGGGAGAGACCCAGTACTTC; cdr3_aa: CACQESGAGETQYF
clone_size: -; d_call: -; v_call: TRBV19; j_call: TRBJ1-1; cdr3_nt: TGTGCCAGTAGCTCCGAAAGACGACTTGAAGCTTTCTTT; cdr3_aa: CASSSERRLEAFF
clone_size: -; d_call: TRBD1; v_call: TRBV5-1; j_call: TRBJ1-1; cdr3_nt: TGCGCCAGCAGCCCCCAAGGGGACAGGGGAGGCACTGAAGCTTTCTTT; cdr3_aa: CASSPQGDRGGTEAFF
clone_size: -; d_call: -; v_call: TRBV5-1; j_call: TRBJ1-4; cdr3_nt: TGCGCCAGCAGCCCTACAGGGTCAACTAATGAAAAACTGTTTTTT; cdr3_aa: CASSPTGSTNEKLFF
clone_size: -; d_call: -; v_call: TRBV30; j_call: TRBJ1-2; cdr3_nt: TGTGCCTGGAACCCGAATCCGGGCAAGGGGGGCTACACCTTC; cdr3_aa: CAWNPNPGKGGYTF